This entry lists 18 T cell receptor beta chains sequenced from one sample in a study of PD-L1 blockade in urothelial cancer. Measured with immunoSEQ multiplex PCR; TCRdb has only the in-frame clones, and not every one. The sample lists some 45,000 clones, 80% occurring once. The time point denotes: pretreatment peripheral blood. The sample consisted of PBMCs, taken around atezolizumab (anti-PD-L1) treatment. The receptors here all came from a man in his sixties with urothelial cancer.

The V call is TRBV19, the J call TRBJ2-2; D is possibly TRBD1 (5 bases). The CDR3 length is 15 residues. CDR1 is LNHDA, CDR2 SQIVND, per germline (reference sequence). Trimming shortened V by 5 bases and J by 6 bases, and 16 bases separated the two germline ends. This chain's CDR3 is CASSPKSRAAGELFF. DNA of the CDR3: TGTGCCAGTAGTCCAAAAAGCAGGGCGGCCGGGGAGCTGTTTTTT.

CDR3 DNA: TGTGCCAGTAGTATAGGGGCGGGAGGAGAGACCCAGTACTTC. It encodes CASSIGAGGETQYF. The chain employs TRBV19 and TRBJ2-5; TRBD2 matches 8 bases. The germline CDR1 and CDR2 sequences are LNHDA and SQIVND (reference sequence). The CDR3 loop spans 14 amino acids. The V segment lost 1 base and the J segment 4 bases; nucleotides outside the gene matches: 2.

This chain joins TRBV27 and TRBJ1-2; TRBD1 matches 9 bases. Germline V gene sequence: CDR1 MNHEY, CDR2 SMNVEV (reference sequence). With 1 base clipped from V and 8 bases from J, the junction kept 14 bases outside the gene matches. This CDR3 has 17 amino acids. CDR3 in DNA: TGTGCCAGCAGTTTATTGGCAACAGGGGGCGCGAGTTACGGCTACACCTTC. The encoded protein is CASSLLATGGASYGYTF.

The chain has TRBV28 and TRBJ1-5; 7 positions match TRBD1. The trim removed 8 bases at V and 6 bases at J, leaving 13 bases unmatched. Germline values: CDR1 MDHEN, CDR2 SYDVKM. CDR3 length equals 15 residues. CDR3 nucleotide sequence: TGTGCCAGCCCTAATCCCAACAGGGGCGGTCAGCCCCAGCATTTT. It yields the protein CASPNPNRGGQPQHF.

The sample holds a few counts of this clone. The chain carries TRBV7-2 and TRBJ2-1; a weak D match, TRBD2 (7 bases). Trimming took off 5 bases at V and 6 bases at J, with 14 bases between the two ends. Germline CDR1 is SGHTA and CDR2 is FQGNSA. This CDR3 is built from 14 residues. This chain's CDR3 is CASSLTRGANEQFF. DNA of the CDR3: TGTGCCAGCAGCCTCACCCGGGGGGCCAATGAGCAGTTCTTC. The whole variable domain, filled in from reference TRBV7-2 and TRBJ2-1, reads GAGVSQSPSNKVTEKGKDVELRCDPISGHTALYWYRQSLGQGLEFLIYFQGNSAPDKSGLPSDRFSAERTGGSVSTLTIQRTQQEDSAVYLCASSLTRGANEQFFGPGTRLTVL.

The V call is TRBV5-1, the J call TRBJ1-4; D call uncertain. CDR3 size: 14 residues. Germline V gives CDR1 SGHRS, CDR2 YFSETQ. With 0 bases removed from V and 8 bases from J, the gap between germline ends came to 11 bases. The CDR3 loop reads CASSLESRSEKLFF. In nucleotides, the CDR3 is TGCGCCAGCAGCTTGGAGTCCAGGTCGGAAAAACTGTTTTTT.

This clone appeared a few times. This chain uses TRBV5-8 with TRBJ1-2, with 8 nucleotides matching TRBD1. CDR1 is SGHTS and CDR2 is YDEGEE in the germline V gene. This CDR3 has 17 amino acids. V shed 2 bases and J 2 bases; nucleotides not matched to a gene: 11. The CDR3 DNA sequence: TGTGCCAGCAGCTTATTAATTTCGAGACAGGGGAACTATGGCTACACCTTC. Translating gives CASSLLISRQGNYGYTF. Complete variable domain (other parts from reference TRBV5-8 and TRBJ1-2): EAGVTQSPTHLIKTRGQQATLRCSPISGHTSVYWYQQALGLGLQFLLWYDEGEERNRGNFPPRFSGRQFPNYSSELNVNALELEDSALYLCASSLLISRQGNYGYTFGSGTRLTVV.

The V call is TRBV6-1, the J call TRBJ1-2; D ambiguous. Trimming pared 3 bases from V and 9 bases from J, leaving 11 bases between. Germline lookup yields CDR1 MNHNS and CDR2 SASEGT. This CDR3 contains 12 residues. CDR3 in DNA: TGTGCCAGCAGTGAGGGCAGTTTGAGCTACACCTTC. The encoded protein is CASSEGSLSYTF.

The rearrangement joins TRBV11-2 to TRBJ1-2; the match to TRBD1 covers 9 bases. Germline lookup yields CDR1 SGHAT and CDR2 FQNNGV. This CDR3 contains 15 residues. Trimming at V came to 4 bases and at J to 5 bases, leaving 8 bases not matched to a gene. This CDR3 is CASSSIRDRVYGYTF. CDR3 sequence (DNA): TGTGCCAGCAGCTCCATCCGGGACAGGGTTTATGGCTACACCTTC.

This clone was seen a handful of times. The chain couples TRBV7-9 to TRBJ2-3, with D perhaps matching TRBD2 (7 bases). Germline V gene sequence: CDR1 SEHNR, CDR2 FQNEAQ (reference sequence). With 7 bases removed from V and 4 bases from J, the gap between germline ends came to 12 bases. The CDR3 contains 13 residues. The CDR3 region has the DNA TGTGCCAGCAACCAAGGGGGGGCAGATACGCAGTATTTT. This sequence encodes CASNQGGADTQYF.

The chain has TRBV7-9 and TRBJ1-5; a weak D match, TRBD1 (5 bases). The CDR3 loop spans 19 amino acids. Trimming took 3 bases from V and 4 from J, leaving 25 bases between them. Germline V gene lookup returns CDR1 SEHNR and CDR2 FQNEAQ (reference sequence). CDR3 sequence reads: CASSFEPPWGRGGNQPQHF. The DNA for the CDR3 is TGTGCCAGCAGCTTCGAACCCCCCTGGGGACGGGGGGGGAATCAGCCCCAGCATTTT.

V usage is TRBV6-6 and J usage is TRBJ1-3, with D possibly matching TRBD1 (5 bases). Germline-derived CDR1 and CDR2 are MNHNY and SVGAGI (reference sequence). Trimming took off 3 bases at V and 0 bases at J, with 9 bases between the two ends. This CDR3 is built from 15 residues. The CDR3 coding sequence is TGTGCCAGCAGTTATGACAGCTTCTCTGGAAACACCATATATTTT. This codes for CASSYDSFSGNTIYF.

V gene TRBV28 combines with J gene TRBJ2-7; 7 bases are a match to TRBD1. The CDR3 is 15 residues long. V gave up 3 bases and J gave up 2 bases; unmatched junction bases: 7. Looked up from germline, CDR1 is MDHEN and CDR2 is SYDVKM. CDR3 in amino acids: CASSLLAGGAYEQYF. The CDR3 DNA reads TGTGCCAGCAGTTTGTTGGCAGGGGGTGCCTACGAGCAGTACTTC. Drawing the rest from reference TRBV28 and TRBJ2-7, the complete variable domain is DVKVTQSSRYLVKRTGEKVFLECVQDMDHENMFWYRQDPGLGLRLIYFSYDVKMKEKGDIPEGYSVSREKKERFSLILESASTNQTSMYLCASSLLAGGAYEQYFGPGTRLTVT.

The rearrangement uses TRBV2 and TRBJ2-5; TRBD2 might be the D (5 bases). V shed 4 bases and J shed 3 bases, with 6 bases lying between them. From germline, CDR1 is SNHLY and CDR2 FYNNEI. The length of the CDR3 is 12 residues. The CDR3 DNA reads as TGTGCCAGCAGTGCGGGGAAAGAGACCCAGTACTTC. This gives the protein CASSAGKETQYF.

This chain connects TRBV6-1 to TRBJ2-1, with 10 positions matching TRBD2. This CDR3 comprises 17 residues. Germline CDR1 MNHNS, CDR2 SASEGT. Trimming removed 3 bases from V and 0 bases from J; junction bases left unmatched: 5. Here the CDR3 reads CASSDPGLANSYNEQFF. In DNA, the CDR3 is TGTGCCAGCAGTGACCCGGGACTAGCGAACTCCTACAATGAGCAGTTCTTC.

The chain is built from TRBV30 and TRBJ1-4; maybe TRBD1 (6 bases). This CDR3 spans 15 amino acids. With 4 bases removed from V and 4 bases from J, the gap between germline ends came to 16 bases. Germline V CDR1 and CDR2: GTSNPN, SVGIG (reference sequence). CDR3 nucleotides: TGTGCCTGGACCCAAGTGGGGGCCGTTAATGAAAAACTGTTTTTT. Translation: CAWTQVGAVNEKLFF. Together with reference TRBV30 and TRBJ1-4, the CDR3 gives the full variable domain: SQTIHQWPATLVQPVGSPLSLECTVEGTSNPNLYWYRQAAGRGLQLLFYSVGIGQISSEVPQNLSASRPQDRQFILSSKKLLLSDSGFYLCAWTQVGAVNEKLFFGSGTQLSVL.

The CDR3 sequence is CASSPGTDRYNEQFF. CDR3 coding DNA: TGTGCCAGCAGCCCCGGGACAGACCGCTACAATGAGCAGTTCTTC. The genes are TRBV5-4 and TRBJ2-1; TRBD1 matches at 7 bases. This CDR3 has 15 amino acids. Germline V gene data show CDR1 as SGHNT and CDR2 as YYREEE (reference sequence). J was trimmed by 3 bases and V by 4 bases; bases with no gene match: 7.

The chain recombines TRBV5-1 with TRBJ2-1; maybe TRBD2 (5 bases). The germline V gene has CDR1 SGHRS and CDR2 YFSETQ. This CDR3 has 15 amino acids. Trimming removed 0 bases at V and 5 bases at J, with 12 bases between. The CDR3 reads CASSLAGGLNNEQFF. In DNA, the CDR3 is TGCGCCAGCAGCTTGGCCGGCGGGTTGAACAATGAGCAGTTCTTC.